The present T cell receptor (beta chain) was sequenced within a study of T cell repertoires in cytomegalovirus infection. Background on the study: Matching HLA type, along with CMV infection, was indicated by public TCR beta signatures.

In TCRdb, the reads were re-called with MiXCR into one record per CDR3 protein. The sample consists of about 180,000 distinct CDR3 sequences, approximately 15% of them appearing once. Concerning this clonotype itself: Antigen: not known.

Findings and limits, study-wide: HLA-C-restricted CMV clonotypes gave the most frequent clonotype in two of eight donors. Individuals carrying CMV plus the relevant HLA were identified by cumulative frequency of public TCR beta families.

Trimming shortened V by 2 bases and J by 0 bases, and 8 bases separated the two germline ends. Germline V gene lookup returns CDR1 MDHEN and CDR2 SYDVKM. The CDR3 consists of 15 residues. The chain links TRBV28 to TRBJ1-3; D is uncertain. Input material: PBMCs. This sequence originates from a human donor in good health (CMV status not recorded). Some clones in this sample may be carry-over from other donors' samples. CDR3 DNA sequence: TGTGCCAGCAGTTTAAGTCGGTTCTCTGGAAACACCATATATTTT. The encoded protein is CASSLSRFSGNTIYF.